The T cell receptor beta chain under discussion was sequenced for a study of cytomegalovirus exposure and HLA in healthy donors. The PCR contained 60 Vbeta and 13 Jbeta primers. Sequencing used immunoSEQ multiplex PCR; TCRdb keeps in-frame clones, though not all of them. The table has around 190,000 clones, roughly 87% seen once; the top ten hold 0.9% to 1.2%. The source of this sequence is a boy between 2 and 10 years old in good health and CMV-seronegative. The source material was PBMCs.

CDR3 loop: CASSSPGQGFGANVLTF. DNA for the CDR3: TGTGCCAGTAGTTCTCCGGGACAGGGATTTGGGGCCAACGTCCTGACTTTC. The chain employs TRBV19 and TRBJ2-6, with TRBD1 matching 9 bases. The germline V gene encodes CDR1 LNHDA and CDR2 SQIVND (reference sequence). The CDR3 has 17 amino acids. The trim removed 5 bases at V and 3 bases at J, leaving 8 bases unmatched.